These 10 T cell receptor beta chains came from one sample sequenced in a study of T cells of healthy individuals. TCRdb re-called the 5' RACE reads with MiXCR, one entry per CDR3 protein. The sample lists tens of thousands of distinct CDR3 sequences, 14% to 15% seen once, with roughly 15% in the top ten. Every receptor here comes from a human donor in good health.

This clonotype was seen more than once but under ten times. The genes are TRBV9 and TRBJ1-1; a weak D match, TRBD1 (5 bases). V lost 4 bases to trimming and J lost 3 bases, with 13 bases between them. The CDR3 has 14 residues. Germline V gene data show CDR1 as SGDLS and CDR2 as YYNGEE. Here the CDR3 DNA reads TGTGCCAGCAGCTACGGGGAAGGGGACACTGAAGCTTTCTTT. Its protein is CASSYGEGDTEAFF. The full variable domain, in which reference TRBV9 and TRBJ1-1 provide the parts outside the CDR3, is DSGVTQTPKHLITATGQRVTLRCSPRSGDLSVYWYQQSLDQGLQFLIQYYNGEERAKGNILERFSAQQFPDLHSELNLSSLELGDSALYFCASSYGEGDTEAFFGQGTRLTVV.

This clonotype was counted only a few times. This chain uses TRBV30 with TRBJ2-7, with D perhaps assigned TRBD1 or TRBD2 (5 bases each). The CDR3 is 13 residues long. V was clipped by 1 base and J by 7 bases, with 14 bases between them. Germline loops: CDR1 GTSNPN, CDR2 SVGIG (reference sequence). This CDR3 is CAWSGDLSREQYF. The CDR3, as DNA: TGTGCCTGGAGTGGGGACCTTAGTAGGGAGCAGTACTTC.

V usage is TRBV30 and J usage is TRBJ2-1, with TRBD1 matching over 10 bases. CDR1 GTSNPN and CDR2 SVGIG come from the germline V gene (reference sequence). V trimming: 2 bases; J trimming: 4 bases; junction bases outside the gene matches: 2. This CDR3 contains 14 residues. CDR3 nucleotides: TGTGCCTGGAGTATGGACAGGGGGTACAATGAGCAGTTCTTC. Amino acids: CAWSMDRGYNEQFF.

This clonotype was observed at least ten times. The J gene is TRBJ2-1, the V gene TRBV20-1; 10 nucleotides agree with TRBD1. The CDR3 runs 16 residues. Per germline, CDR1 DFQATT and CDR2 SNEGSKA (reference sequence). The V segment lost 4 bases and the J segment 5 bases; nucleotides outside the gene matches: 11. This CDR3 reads CSATRFTGQGNNEQFF. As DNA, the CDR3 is TGCAGTGCTACCCGCTTTACGGGACAGGGGAACAATGAGCAGTTCTTC.

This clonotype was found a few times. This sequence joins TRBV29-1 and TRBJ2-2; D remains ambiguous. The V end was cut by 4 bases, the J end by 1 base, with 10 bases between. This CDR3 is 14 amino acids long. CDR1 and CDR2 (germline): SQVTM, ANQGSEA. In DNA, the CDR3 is TGCAGCGTTGGGGGTGGTGTGAACACCGGGGAGCTGTTTTTT. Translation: CSVGGGVNTGELFF.

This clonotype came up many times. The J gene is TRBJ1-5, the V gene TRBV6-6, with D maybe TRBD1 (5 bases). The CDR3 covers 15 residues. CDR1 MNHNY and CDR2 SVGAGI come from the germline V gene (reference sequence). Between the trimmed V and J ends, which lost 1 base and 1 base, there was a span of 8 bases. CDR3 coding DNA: TGTGCCAGCAGTTACTTGGGGCTGAGCAATCAGCCCCAGCATTTT. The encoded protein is CASSYLGLSNQPQHF.

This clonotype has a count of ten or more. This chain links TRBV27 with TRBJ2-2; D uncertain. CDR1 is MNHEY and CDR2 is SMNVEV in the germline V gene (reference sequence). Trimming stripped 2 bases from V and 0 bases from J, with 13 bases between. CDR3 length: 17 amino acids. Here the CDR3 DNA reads TGTGCCAGCAGTTTAGCATTGGGCGTCGCGAACACCGGGGAGCTGTTTTTT. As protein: CASSLALGVANTGELFF.

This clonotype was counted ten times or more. CDR3 loop: CATSFTRDGGYTF. The DNA of the CDR3 is TGTGCCACCAGTTTCACCCGGGACGGTGGCTACACCTTC. V and J are TRBV24-1 and TRBJ1-2; D might be TRBD1 (5 bases). The CDR3 spans 13 residues. V was trimmed by 6 bases and J by 7 bases, leaving 14 bases between them. CDR1 is KGHDR and CDR2 is SFDVKD in the germline V gene.

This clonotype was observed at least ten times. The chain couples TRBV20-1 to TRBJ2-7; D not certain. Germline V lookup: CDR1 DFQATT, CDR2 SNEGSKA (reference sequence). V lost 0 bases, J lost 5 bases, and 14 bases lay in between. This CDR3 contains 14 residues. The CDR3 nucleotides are TGCAGTGCTAGAGATCGCGAAGGGCGCCACGAGCAGTACTTC. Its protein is CSARDREGRHEQYF.

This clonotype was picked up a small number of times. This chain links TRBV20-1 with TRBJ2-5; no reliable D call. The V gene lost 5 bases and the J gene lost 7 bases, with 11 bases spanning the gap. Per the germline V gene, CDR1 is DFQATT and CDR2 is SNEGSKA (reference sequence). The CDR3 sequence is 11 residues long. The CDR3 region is CSASTDWTQYF. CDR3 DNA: TGCAGTGCTTCGACGGATTGGACCCAGTACTTC.